A single sample is the source of the 15 T cell receptor beta chains below, sequenced in a study of blood T cell repertoires in COVID-19. The data were produced by immunoSEQ multiplex PCR, yet TCRdb's version contains in-frame clones alone and is incomplete. The sample holds some 290,000 clones, roughly nine tenths seen once. What was sequenced was peripheral blood. These receptors all stem from a woman aged 25 to 39 with COVID-19, enrolled during active disease.

As regards this clone: The sample holds other DNA sequences that translate to the same CDR3. The chain couples TRBV27 to TRBJ1-2; no definite D call. From germline, CDR1 is MNHEY and CDR2 SMNVEV (reference sequence). Trimming left V 1 base short and J 2 bases short, with 5 bases between. This CDR3 comprises 13 residues. CDR3 amino acids: CASSLFRNYGYTF. Written as DNA, the CDR3 is TGTGCCAGCAGTTTATTCAGAAACTATGGCTACACCTTC.

V and J are TRBV19 and TRBJ2-2; D gene uncertain. Looked up from germline, CDR1 is LNHDA and CDR2 is SQIVND (reference sequence). V was clipped by 6 bases and J by 1 base, with 3 bases between them. CDR3 length: 12 amino acids. The CDR3: CASSMNTGELFF. The CDR3 DNA follows: TGTGCCAGTAGCATGAACACCGGGGAGCTGTTTTTT. The full variable domain, completed using reference TRBV19 and TRBJ2-2, is DGGITQSPKYLFRKEGQNVTLSCEQNLNHDAMYWYRQDPGQGLRLIYYSQIVNDFQKGDIAEGYSVSREKKESFPLTVTSAQKNPTAFYLCASSMNTGELFFGEGSRLTVL.

This clone was recorded once. This rearrangement joins TRBV7-9 to TRBJ1-2; D is uncertain. V gave up 5 bases and J gave up 8 bases, with 15 bases separating them. The V gene's germline CDR1 is SEHNR and CDR2 FQNEAQ (reference sequence). The CDR3 has 13 residues. CDR3: CASSERSLGGYTF. The CDR3 coding sequence is TGTGCCAGCAGCGAACGGAGCCTCGGAGGCTACACCTTC.

The CDR3 coding sequence is TGTGCCAGCTCACCGGACGGGAGTCCCGGGTATGGCTACACCTTC. It encodes CASSPDGSPGYGYTF. The V call is TRBV18, the J call TRBJ1-2; D gene uncertain. The ends were cut back, 3 bases at V and 5 bases at J, with 16 bases in the middle. CDR3 length equals 15 residues. Germline V lookup: CDR1 KGHSH, CDR2 LQKENI.

The chain is built from TRBV4-2 and TRBJ2-1, with 7 bases lining up with TRBD2. V dropped 4 bases and J dropped 8; count of bases not matched to a gene: 8. The CDR3 is made up of 14 amino acids. Germline values: CDR1 LGHNA, CDR2 YNFKEQ. The CDR3 nucleotides read TGTGCCAGCAGCCCCGGTAAGGCGGGGGATGAGCAGTTCTTC. The encoded protein is CASSPGKAGDEQFF.

V gene TRBV9 combines with J gene TRBJ1-2; D is ambiguous. Germline V gives CDR1 SGDLS, CDR2 YYNGEE. Between the trimmed V and J ends, which lost 0 bases and 8 bases, there was a span of 8 bases. The CDR3 loop spans 12 amino acids. The CDR3 DNA reads TGTGCCAGCAGCGTAGGGGGAGGGGGCTACACCTTC. This codes for CASSVGGGGYTF.

The table lists this clone with a few counts. The chain couples TRBV12-3 or TRBV12-4 to TRBJ1-1; D is ambiguous. With 3 bases removed from V and 11 bases from J, the gap between germline ends came to 16 bases. This CDR3 is built from 13 residues. The CDR3 sequence is CASSFTRGGGAFF. CDR3 in DNA: TGTGCCAGCAGTTTTACCCGTGGTGGAGGGGCTTTCTTT.

This clone was seen just once. The rearrangement links TRBV5-8 to TRBJ1-2; 9 bases are a match to TRBD1. Germline loops: CDR1 SGHTS, CDR2 YDEGEE. V was pared by 4 bases and J by 1 base, with 5 bases of the junction left unmatched. This CDR3 has 15 amino acids. CDR3 protein: CASSHGTGINYGYTF. As DNA, the CDR3 is TGTGCCAGCAGCCACGGGACAGGGATTAACTATGGCTACACCTTC. The entire variable domain, with the rest obtained from reference TRBV5-8 and TRBJ1-2, is as follows: EAGVTQSPTHLIKTRGQQATLRCSPISGHTSVYWYQQALGLGLQFLLWYDEGEERNRGNFPPRFSGRQFPNYSSELNVNALELEDSALYLCASSHGTGINYGYTFGSGTRLTVV.

Concerning this clone itself: Compared with germline, one end of the junction differs, possibly owing to a read error. The chain joins TRBV27 to TRBJ2-7; the D is unclear. The length of the CDR3 is 13 residues. From germline, CDR1 is MNHEY and CDR2 SMNVEV (reference sequence). The CDR3 DNA is TGTGCCAGCTCCCCCGCGGTAGCCTACAAGCAGTACTTC. This gives the protein CASSPAVAYKQYF.

The chain has TRBV4-1 and TRBJ2-7; D might be TRBD2 (6 bases). The CDR3 has 16 amino acids. Germline-derived CDR1 and CDR2 are MGHRA and YSYEKL. Trimming left V 1 base short and J 0 bases short, with 13 bases between. The CDR3 bases are TGCGCCAGCAGCCAAGTGACGGGACTGAGCTCCTACGAGCAGTACTTC. This codes for CASSQVTGLSSYEQYF.

The chain has TRBV21-1 and TRBJ2-3; the table assigns TRBD2, which was not confirmed against the DNA. TRBV21-1 is shown as a pseudogene. CDR3 length equals 14 residues. The CDR3 reads CASSKARSTDTQYF. The CDR3 DNA is TGTGCCAGCAGCAAAGCGAGAAGCACAGATACGCAGTATTTT.

This clone appeared once. DNA of the CDR3: TGTGCCAGCAGCCAGGGACTAGCGGGTTGGGGATCCTACGAGCAGTACTTC. Amino acid sequence: CASSQGLAGWGSYEQYF. V and J are TRBV3-1 (or the pseudogene TRBV3-2) and TRBJ2-7, with TRBD2 matching 12 bases. V lost 3 bases, J lost 1 base, and 7 bases stayed unmatched. This CDR3 contains 17 residues. The germline V gene encodes CDR1 LGHDT and CDR2 YNNKEL (reference sequence).

The V call is TRBV9, the J call TRBJ2-1; 7 bases match TRBD2. CDR1 and CDR2 (germline): SGDLS, YYNGEE. The CDR3 is 15 residues long. The ends lost 4 bases at V and 3 bases at J; junction bases unmatched: 7. DNA of the CDR3: TGTGCCAGCAGCCGGCGCCGCGGGGGCTACAATGAGCAGTTCTTC. Its protein product is CASSRRRGGYNEQFF.

The chain couples TRBV11-2 to TRBJ1-4; weak D call: TRBD1 (6 bases). This CDR3 comprises 16 residues. Trimming stripped 5 bases from V and 3 bases from J, with 16 bases between. Germline loops: CDR1 SGHAT, CDR2 FQNNGV. The CDR3 loop reads CASSPTRGIANEKLFF. For the CDR3, the DNA is TGTGCCAGCAGCCCGACGAGGGGGATTGCTAATGAAAAACTGTTTTTT.

This chain connects TRBV5-1 to TRBJ2-7; the match to TRBD2 covers 10 bases. CDR1 SGHRS and CDR2 YFSETQ come from the germline V gene. The CDR3 is 15 residues long. V was clipped by 5 bases and J by 3 bases; unmatched bases: 8. The CDR3 DNA sequence: TGCGCCAGCAGTCCTAGCGGGGGCCCCTACTACGAGCAGTACTTC. It encodes CASSPSGGPYYEQYF.